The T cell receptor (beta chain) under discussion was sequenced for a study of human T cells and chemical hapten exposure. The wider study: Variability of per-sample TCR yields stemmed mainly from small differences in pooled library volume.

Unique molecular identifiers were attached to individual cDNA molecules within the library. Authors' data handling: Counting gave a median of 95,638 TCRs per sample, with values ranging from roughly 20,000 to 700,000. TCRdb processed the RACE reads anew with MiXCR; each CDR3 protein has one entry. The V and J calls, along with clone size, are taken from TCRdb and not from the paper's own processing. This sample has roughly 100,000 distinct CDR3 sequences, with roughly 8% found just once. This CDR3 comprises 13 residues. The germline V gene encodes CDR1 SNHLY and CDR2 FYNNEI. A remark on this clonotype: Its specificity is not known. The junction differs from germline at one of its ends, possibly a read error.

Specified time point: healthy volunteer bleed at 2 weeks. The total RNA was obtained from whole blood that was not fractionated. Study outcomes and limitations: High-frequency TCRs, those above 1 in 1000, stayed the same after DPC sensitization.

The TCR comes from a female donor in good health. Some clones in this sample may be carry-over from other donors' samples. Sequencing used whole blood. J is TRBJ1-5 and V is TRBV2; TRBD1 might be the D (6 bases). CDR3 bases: TGTACCAGCTCCCTAGGGGGATTGCAGCCCCAGCATTTT. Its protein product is CTSSLGGLQPQHF.